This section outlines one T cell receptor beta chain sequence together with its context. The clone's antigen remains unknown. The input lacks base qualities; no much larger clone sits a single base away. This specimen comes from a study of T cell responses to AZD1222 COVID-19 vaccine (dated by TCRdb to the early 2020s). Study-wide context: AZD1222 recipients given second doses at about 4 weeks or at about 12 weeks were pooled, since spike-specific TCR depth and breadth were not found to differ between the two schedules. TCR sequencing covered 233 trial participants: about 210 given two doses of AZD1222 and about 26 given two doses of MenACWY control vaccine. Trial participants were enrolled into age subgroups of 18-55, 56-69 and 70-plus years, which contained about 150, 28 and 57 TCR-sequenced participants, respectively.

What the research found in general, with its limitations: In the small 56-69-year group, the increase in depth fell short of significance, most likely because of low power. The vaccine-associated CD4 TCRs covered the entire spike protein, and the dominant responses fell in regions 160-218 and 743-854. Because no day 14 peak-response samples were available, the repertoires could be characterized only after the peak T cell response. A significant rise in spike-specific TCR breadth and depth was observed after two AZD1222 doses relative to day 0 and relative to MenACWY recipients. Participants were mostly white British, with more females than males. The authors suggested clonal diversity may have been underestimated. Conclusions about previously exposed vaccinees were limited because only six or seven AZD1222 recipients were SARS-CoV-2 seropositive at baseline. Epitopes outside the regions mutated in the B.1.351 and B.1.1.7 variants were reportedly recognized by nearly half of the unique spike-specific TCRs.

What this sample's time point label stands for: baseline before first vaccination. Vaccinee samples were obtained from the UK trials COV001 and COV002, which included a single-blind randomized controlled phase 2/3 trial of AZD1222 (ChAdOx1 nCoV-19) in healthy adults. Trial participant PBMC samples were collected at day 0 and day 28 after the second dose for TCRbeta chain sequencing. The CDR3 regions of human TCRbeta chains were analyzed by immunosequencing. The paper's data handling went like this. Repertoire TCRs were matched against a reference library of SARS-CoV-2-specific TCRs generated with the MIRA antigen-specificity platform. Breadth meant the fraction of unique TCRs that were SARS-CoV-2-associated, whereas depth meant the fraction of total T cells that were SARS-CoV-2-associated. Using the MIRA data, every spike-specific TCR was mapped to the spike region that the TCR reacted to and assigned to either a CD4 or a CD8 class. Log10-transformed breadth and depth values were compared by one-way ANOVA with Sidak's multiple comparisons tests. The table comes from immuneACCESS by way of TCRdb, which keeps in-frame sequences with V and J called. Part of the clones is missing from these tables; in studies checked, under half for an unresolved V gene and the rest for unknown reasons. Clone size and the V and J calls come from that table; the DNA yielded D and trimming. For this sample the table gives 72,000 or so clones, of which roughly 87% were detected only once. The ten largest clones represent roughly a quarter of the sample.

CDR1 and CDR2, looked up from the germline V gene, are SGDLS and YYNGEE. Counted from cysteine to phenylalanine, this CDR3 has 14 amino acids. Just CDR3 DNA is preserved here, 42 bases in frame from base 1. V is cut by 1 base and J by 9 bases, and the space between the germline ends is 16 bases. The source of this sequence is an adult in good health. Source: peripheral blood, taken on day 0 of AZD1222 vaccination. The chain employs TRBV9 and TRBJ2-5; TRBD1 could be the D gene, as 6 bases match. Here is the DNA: TGTGCCAGCAGCGTAAGTGGGGGCTCCGGGGCCCAGTACTTC. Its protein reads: CASSVSGGSGAQYF.